This T cell receptor beta chain derives from a study of cytomegalovirus exposure and HLA in healthy donors. Notes on the study in general: Association of some 18,000 TCR beta sequences with HLA alleles was found at 0.05 false discovery rate in a later analysis. Rarity held for most TCR sequences, but there were some public TCRs that occurred in many donors. What TCR beta sequences reportedly achieved was accurate prediction of HLA-A and HLA-B alleles in most subjects.

Use of 60 Vbeta and 13 Jbeta primers characterized the PCR. Measured with immunoSEQ multiplex PCR; TCRdb has only the in-frame clones, and not every one. This sample's table has some 180,000 clones. In regard to this clone: Its antigen is not known.

Looked up from germline, CDR1 is MNHNS and CDR2 is SASEGT. The V and J ends lost 0 bases and 5 bases respectively, with 13 bases between them. CDR3 size: 15 residues. Sequencing was performed on PBMCs. The receptor comes from a young man in good health and CMV-seronegative. V is TRBV6-1 and J is TRBJ1-2; no firm D call. The CDR3 sequence is CASSEAGSRPYGYTF. The CDR3 DNA follows: TGTGCCAGCAGTGAAGCGGGGAGCAGGCCTTATGGCTACACCTTC.